The sequence of this T cell receptor beta chain was determined in a study of cytomegalovirus exposure and HLA in healthy donors. Germline V gene sequence: CDR1 MNHEY, CDR2 SMNVEV (reference sequence). The CDR3 extends over 13 amino acids. V lost 5 bases and J 7 bases, leaving 12 bases between the germline ends. This clone has a handful of counts. Its antigen is currently unknown. Vbeta (60) and Jbeta (13) primers were used in the PCR. Libraries were prepared by immunoSEQ multiplex PCR; TCRdb keeps only in-frame clonotypes and omits some of them. The table includes about 110,000 clones, more than 60% detected once. Points from the study as a whole: Most TCR beta V segments were productive about 90% or about 30% of the time in an earlier analysis. Reportedly, diagnosis of cytomegalovirus status by the classifier showed high specificity and sensitivity. Common viral pathogens seemed to be connected with several of the most significant clusters, according to a later analysis. One variant, a missense change in DCLRE1C, was linked in a later analysis to TCR beta V- and J-gene trimming.

The J gene is TRBJ2-1, the V gene TRBV27, with D unresolved. This receptor was obtained from a female donor in good health and CMV-seropositive. The specimen was PBMCs. The CDR3 nucleotides read TGTGCCAGCAGTCACCTACCCGATAATGAGCAGTTCTTC. Protein: CASSHLPDNEQFF.